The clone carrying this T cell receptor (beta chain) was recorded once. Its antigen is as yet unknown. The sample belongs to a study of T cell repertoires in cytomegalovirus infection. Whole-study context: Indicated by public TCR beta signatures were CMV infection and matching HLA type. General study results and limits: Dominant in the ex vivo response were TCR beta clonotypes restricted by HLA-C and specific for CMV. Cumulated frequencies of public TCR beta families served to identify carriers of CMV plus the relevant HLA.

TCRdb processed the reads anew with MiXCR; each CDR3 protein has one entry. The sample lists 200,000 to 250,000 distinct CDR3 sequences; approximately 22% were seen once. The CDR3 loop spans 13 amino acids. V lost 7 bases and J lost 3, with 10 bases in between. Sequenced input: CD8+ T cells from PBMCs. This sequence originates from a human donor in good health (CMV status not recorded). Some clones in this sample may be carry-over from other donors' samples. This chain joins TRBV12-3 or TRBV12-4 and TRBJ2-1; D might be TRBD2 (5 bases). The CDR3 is CASKNSGYNEQFF. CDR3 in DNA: TGTGCCAGCAAAAACAGCGGCTACAATGAGCAGTTCTTC.